This T cell receptor beta chain was observed in a study of blood T cell repertoires in COVID-19. About the research overall: Samples representing acute and convalescent COVID-19 were sourced from the United States, Italy and Spain. From T cells, B-cell-depleted T cells, or PBMCs came the material, which was cDNA or gDNA.

Original methodology: Reference gene primer amplification yielded estimated nucleated cell counts. Data came from immunoSEQ multiplex PCR; TCRdb stores just in-frame clones and leaves some out. V, J and clone size were drawn from that table, and D and trimming were deduced from the DNA. The sample lists roughly 140,000 clones; approximately 86% were seen once. This CDR3 has 16 residues. Trimming took 6 bases from V and 4 from J; bases not matched to a gene: 10. Per germline, CDR1 MDHEN and CDR2 SYDVKM. The sample holds one count of this clone. The clonotype comes from a man in his 70s with acute or convalescent COVID-19. The rearrangement uses TRBV28 and TRBJ1-5, with 9 positions matching TRBD1. The sample taken for sequencing was peripheral blood. CDR3 region: CASSTPGTGTNQPQHF. The CDR3 DNA reads as TGTGCCAGCAGCACCCCCGGGACAGGGACTAATCAGCCCCAGCATTTT.